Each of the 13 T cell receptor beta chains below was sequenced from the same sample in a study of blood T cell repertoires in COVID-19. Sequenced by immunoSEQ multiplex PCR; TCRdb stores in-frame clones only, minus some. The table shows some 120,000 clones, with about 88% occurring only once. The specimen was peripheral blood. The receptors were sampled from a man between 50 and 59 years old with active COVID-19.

The CDR3 coding sequence is TGTGCCAGCAGTCCCCCGAAGACAAGAGATGAGACCCAGTACTTC. As protein: CASSPPKTRDETQYF. The rearrangement joins TRBV5-5 to TRBJ2-5; unclear D gene. Germline V gene data show CDR1 as SGHKS and CDR2 as YYEKEE (reference sequence). Trimming pared 5 bases from V and 5 bases from J, leaving 19 bases between. The CDR3 extends over 15 amino acids.

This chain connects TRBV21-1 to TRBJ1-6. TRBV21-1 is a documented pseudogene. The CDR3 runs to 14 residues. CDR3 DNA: TGTGCCAGGACTAAAATGGGTTTACGGTCACCCCTCCACTTT. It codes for CARTKMGLRSPLHF.

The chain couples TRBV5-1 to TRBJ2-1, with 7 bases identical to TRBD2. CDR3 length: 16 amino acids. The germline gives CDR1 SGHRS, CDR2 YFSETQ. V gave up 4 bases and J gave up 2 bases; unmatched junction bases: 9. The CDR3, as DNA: TGCGCCAGCAGCAACATTGGGGGGGAAGCCTACAATGAGCAGTTCTTC. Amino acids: CASSNIGGEAYNEQFF. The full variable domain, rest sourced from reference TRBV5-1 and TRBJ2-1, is KAGVTQTPRYLIKTRGQQVTLSCSPISGHRSVSWYQQTPGQGLQFLFEYFSETQRNKGNFPGRFSGRQFSNSRSEMNVSTLELGDSALYLCASSNIGGEAYNEQFFGPGTRLTVL.

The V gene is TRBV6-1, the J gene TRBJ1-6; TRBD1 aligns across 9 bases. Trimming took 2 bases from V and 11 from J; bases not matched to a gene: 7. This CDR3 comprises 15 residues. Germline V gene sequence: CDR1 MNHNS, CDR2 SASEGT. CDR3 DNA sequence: TGTGCCAGCAGTGAAAGTGGGACAGGGAGTGCACCCCTCCACTTT. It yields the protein CASSESGTGSAPLHF.

CDR3 sequence (DNA): TGTGCCACCAGCCGCTCGGGGGGAGAGAACACTGAAGCTTTCTTT. Translating gives CATSRSGGENTEAFF. The rearrangement joins TRBV24-1 to TRBJ1-1, with D maybe TRBD1 (5 bases). Trimming pared 7 bases from V and 1 base from J, leaving 15 bases between. This CDR3 comprises 15 residues. Germline CDR1 is KGHDR and CDR2 is SFDVKD.

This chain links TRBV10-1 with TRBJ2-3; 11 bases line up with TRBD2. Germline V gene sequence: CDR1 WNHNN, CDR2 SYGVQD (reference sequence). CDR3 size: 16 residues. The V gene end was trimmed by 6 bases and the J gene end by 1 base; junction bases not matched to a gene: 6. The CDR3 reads CASSRFSGRGTDTQYF. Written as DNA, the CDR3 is TGCGCCAGCAGCCGTTTTAGCGGGAGGGGCACAGATACGCAGTATTTT.

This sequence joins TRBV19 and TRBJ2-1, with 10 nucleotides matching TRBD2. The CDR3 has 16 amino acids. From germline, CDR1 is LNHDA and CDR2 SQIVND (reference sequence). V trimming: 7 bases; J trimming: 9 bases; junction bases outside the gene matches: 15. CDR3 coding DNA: TGTGCCAGTACTACAGGAGGGCTAGCGGGAGTCGTTGAGCAGTTCTTC. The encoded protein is CASTTGGLAGVVEQFF.

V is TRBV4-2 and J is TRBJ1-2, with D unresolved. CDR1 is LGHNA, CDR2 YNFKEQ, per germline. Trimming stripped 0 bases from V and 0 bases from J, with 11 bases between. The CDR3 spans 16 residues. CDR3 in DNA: TGTGCCAGCAGCCAAGATGGGAGAGCCTCTAACTATGGCTACACCTTC. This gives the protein CASSQDGRASNYGYTF.

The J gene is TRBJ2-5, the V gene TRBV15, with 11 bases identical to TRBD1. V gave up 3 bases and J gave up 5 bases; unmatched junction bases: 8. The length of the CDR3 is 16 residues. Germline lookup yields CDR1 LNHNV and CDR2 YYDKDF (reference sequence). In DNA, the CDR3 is TGTGCCACCAGCAGGGCCTTAGGGACAGGGGGTGAGACCCAGTACTTC. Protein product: CATSRALGTGGETQYF.

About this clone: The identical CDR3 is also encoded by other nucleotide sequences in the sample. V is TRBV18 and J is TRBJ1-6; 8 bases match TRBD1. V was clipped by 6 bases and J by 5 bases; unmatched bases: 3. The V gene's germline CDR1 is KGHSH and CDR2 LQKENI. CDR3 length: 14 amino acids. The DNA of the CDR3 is TGTGCCAGCTCCCTGACAGGGGATAATTCACCCCTCCACTTT. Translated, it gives CASSLTGDNSPLHF.

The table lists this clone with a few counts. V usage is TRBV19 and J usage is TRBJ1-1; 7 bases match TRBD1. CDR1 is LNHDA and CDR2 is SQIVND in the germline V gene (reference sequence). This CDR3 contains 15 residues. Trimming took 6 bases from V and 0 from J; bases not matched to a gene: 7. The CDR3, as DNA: TGTGCCAGTAGCTTACAGGGGCTAATGAACACTGAAGCTTTCTTT. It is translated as CASSLQGLMNTEAFF.

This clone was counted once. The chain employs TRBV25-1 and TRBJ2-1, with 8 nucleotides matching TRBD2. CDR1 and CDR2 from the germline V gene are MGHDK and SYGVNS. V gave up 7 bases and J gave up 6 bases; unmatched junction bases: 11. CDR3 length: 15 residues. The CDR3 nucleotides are TGTGCCAGCAACGAAGGGGCGGGAGGTTTCAATGAGCAGTTCTTC. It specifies CASNEGAGGFNEQFF. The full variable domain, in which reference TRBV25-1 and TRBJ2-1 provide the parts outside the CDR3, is EADIYQTPRYLVIGTGKKITLECSQTMGHDKMYWYQQDPGMELHLIHYSYGVNSTEKGDLSSESTVSRIRTEHFPLTLESARPSHTSQYLCASNEGAGGFNEQFFGPGTRLTVL.

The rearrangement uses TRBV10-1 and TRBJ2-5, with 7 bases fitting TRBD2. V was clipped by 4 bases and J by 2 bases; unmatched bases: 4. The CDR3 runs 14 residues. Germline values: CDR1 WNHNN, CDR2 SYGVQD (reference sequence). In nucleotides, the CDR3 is TGCGCCAGCAGTGCGGGGGGTCCGCAAGAGACCCAGTACTTC. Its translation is CASSAGGPQETQYF.